One and the same sample provided the 7 T cell receptor beta chains below, sequenced in a study of patients and donors after allogeneic stem cell transplantation. TCRdb processed the RT-PCR reads anew with MiXCR; each CDR3 protein has one entry. The data hold roughly 880,000 distinct CDR3 sequences, with more than 15% observed a single time. Sequenced material: blood, either unsorted or a sorted T cell fraction (not recorded which). The receptors stem from a human donor who was either an allogeneic HSCT recipient or a stem cell or donor lymphocyte infusion donor (not recorded which). It is not recorded whose cells these are; they may come from a transplant donor.

The chain employs TRBV11-3 and TRBJ1-6, with D uncertain. Germline lookup yields CDR1 SGHNT and CDR2 YENEEA. This CDR3 has 13 residues. V lost 5 bases and J 8 bases, leaving 10 bases between the germline ends. The CDR3 DNA sequence: TGTGCCAGCAGCAAAACGGCGTATTCACCCCTCCACTTT. Protein sequence: CASSKTAYSPLHF.

V usage is TRBV5-1 and J usage is TRBJ2-2; TRBD2 matches at 7 bases. The germline V gene encodes CDR1 SGHRS and CDR2 YFSETQ. The length of the CDR3 is 17 residues. Trimming took 0 bases from V and 0 from J; bases not matched to a gene: 5. The CDR3 here is CASSLGLAVTNTGELFF. The CDR3 DNA reads as TGCGCCAGCAGCTTGGGGCTAGCGGTTACGAACACCGGGGAGCTGTTTTTT. The full variable domain, in which reference TRBV5-1 and TRBJ2-2 provide the parts outside the CDR3, is KAGVTQTPRYLIKTRGQQVTLSCSPISGHRSVSWYQQTPGQGLQFLFEYFSETQRNKGNFPGRFSGRQFSNSRSEMNVSTLELGDSALYLCASSLGLAVTNTGELFFGEGSRLTVL.

This clonotype was counted a single time. This chain links TRBV7-9 with TRBJ1-5, with D uncertain. Trimming cost V 3 bases and J 14 bases, with 17 bases left between them. Germline V gives CDR1 SEHNR, CDR2 FQNEAQ (reference sequence). The CDR3 spans 13 residues. CDR3 nucleotide sequence: TGTGCCAGCAGCTTGGCTGGTGGAGGGCAAAAGCATTTT. It translates to CASSLAGGGQKHF. The whole variable domain, remainder taken from reference TRBV7-9 and TRBJ1-5, is DTGVSQNPRHKITKRGQNVTFRCDPISEHNRLYWYRQTLGQGPEFLTYFQNEAQLEKSRLLSDRFSAERPKGSFSTLEIQRTEQGDSAMYLCASSLAGGGQKHFGDGTRLSIL.

This chain joins TRBV12-3 or TRBV12-4 and TRBJ1-2; D might be TRBD1 (6 bases). Trimming took 5 bases from V and 5 from J, leaving 18 bases between them. This CDR3 comprises 15 residues. DNA for the CDR3: TGTGCCAGCAGTGACCCCTCTGGGGGCGGGTATGGCTACACCTTC. This translates into CASSDPSGGGYGYTF.

This sequence joins TRBV4-1 and TRBJ2-3, with D possibly matching TRBD1 (8 bases). The CDR3 consists of 21 residues. V lost 1 base and J lost 2, with 28 bases in between. CDR1 and CDR2 from the germline V gene are MGHRA and YSYEKL. CDR3 loop: CASSQVWLRLQGEGITDTQYF. The CDR3 coding sequence is TGCGCCAGCAGCCAAGTTTGGCTACGGCTACAGGGGGAGGGTATCACAGATACGCAGTATTTT.

This clonotype occurred many times. The rearrangement links TRBV12-3 or TRBV12-4 to TRBJ2-1, with a weak D call TRBD2 (5 bases). V shed 3 bases and J shed 0 bases, with 12 bases lying between them. The CDR3 length is 16 residues. DNA of the CDR3: TGTGCCAGCAGTTTCGGGCTGGGGAGCTCCTACAATGAGCAGTTCTTC. It translates to CASSFGLGSSYNEQFF.

This chain links TRBV15 with TRBJ2-6; D unresolved. Between the trimmed V and J ends, which lost 6 bases and 2 bases, there was a span of 11 bases. Germline lookup yields CDR1 LNHNV and CDR2 YYDKDF (reference sequence). There are 15 residues in the CDR3. The CDR3 coding sequence is TGTGCCACCAGTAACGGAAGTCCTGGGGCCAACGTCCTGACTTTC. Its protein is CATSNGSPGANVLTF. The whole variable domain, remainder taken from reference TRBV15 and TRBJ2-6, is DAMVIQNPRYQVTQFGKPVTLSCSQTLNHNVMYWYQQKSSQAPKLLFHYYDKDFNNEADTPDNFQSRRPNTSFCFLDIRSPGLGDTAMYLCATSNGSPGANVLTFGAGSRLTVL.